The 22 T cell receptor beta chains presented below share a single source sample, sequenced in a study of blood T cells in healthy people across ages. Sample-barcoded 5' priming and a J-beta primer mix drove a second PCR of 7 to 11 cycles. TCRdb ran MiXCR on the 5' RACE reads and lists one entry per CDR3 protein. The data hold hundreds of thousands of distinct CDR3 sequences, with about 54% observed a single time. The source material was blood. The receptors stem from a man aged 55 to 70 in good health.

V usage is TRBV20-1 and J usage is TRBJ2-1, with D perhaps TRBD2 (7 bases). Germline V gene data show CDR1 as DFQATT and CDR2 as SNEGSKA (reference sequence). The germline V and J ends were trimmed by 6 bases and 3 bases, with 12 bases remaining between them. The CDR3 length is 13 residues. CDR3 DNA sequence: TGCAGTGCCGGGGGGCTAGACTACAATGAGCAGTTCTTC. Translated: CSAGGLDYNEQFF.

This sequence joins TRBV6-2 or TRBV6-3 and TRBJ1-5; the D gene is possibly TRBD1 (5 bases). Germline V gene lookup returns CDR1 MNHEY and CDR2 SVGEGT. CDR3 size: 18 residues. The V gene lost 0 bases and the J gene lost 0 bases, with 15 bases spanning the gap. CDR3 DNA sequence: TGTGCCAGCAGTTACTCGTATGGACACCACTATAGCAATCAGCCCCAGCATTTT. Protein: CASSYSYGHHYSNQPQHF.

The chain carries TRBV7-2 and TRBJ2-5; D ambiguous. The V gene's germline CDR1 is SGHTA and CDR2 FQGNSA. V lost 4 bases to trimming and J lost 3 bases, with 15 bases between them. The CDR3 is made up of 15 amino acids. The CDR3 DNA reads as TGTGCCAGCAGCTACGTAACCGGGTCCGAAGAGACCCAGTACTTC. Its protein is CASSYVTGSEETQYF.

The CDR3 loop is CASSVEGASEQFF. The CDR3 nucleotides read TGTGCCAGCAGCGTAGAGGGGGCATCTGAGCAGTTCTTC. The genes are TRBV9 and TRBJ2-1, with 7 bases identical to TRBD1. The J segment lost 9 bases and the V segment lost 0 bases, leaving 3 bases of the junction unmatched. The CDR3 length is 13 residues. The germline V gene encodes CDR1 SGDLS and CDR2 YYNGEE.

The chain uses TRBV3-1 and TRBJ1-1; D ambiguous. The germline V and J ends were trimmed by 2 bases and 11 bases, with 18 bases remaining between them. Germline-derived CDR1 and CDR2 are LGHDT and YNNKEL (reference sequence). The CDR3 contains 14 residues. CDR3 sequence: CASSQKSRRPRAFF. The CDR3 DNA follows: TGTGCCAGCAGCCAAAAATCGCGTAGACCTCGGGCTTTCTTT.

In the case of this clonotype: An end of the junction differs from the germline gene, which may be a read error. This rearrangement joins TRBV4-1 to TRBJ1-2, with TRBD1 as a possible D gene (5 bases). Germline CDR1 and CDR2: MGHRA and YSYEKL. This CDR3 comprises 16 residues. CDR3 sequence (DNA): TGCGCCAGCTGCCAAGATTGGGCGGACACAAACTATGGCTACACCTTC. This sequence encodes CASCQDWADTNYGYTF.

V usage is TRBV27 and J usage is TRBJ2-7; D remains ambiguous. This CDR3 is 13 amino acids long. Germline V gene data show CDR1 as MNHEY and CDR2 as SMNVEV (reference sequence). The germline V and J ends were trimmed by 4 bases and 1 base, with 8 bases remaining between them. The CDR3 spells CASSYAASYEQYF. In DNA, the CDR3 is TGTGCCAGCAGTTATGCAGCTTCCTACGAGCAGTACTTC.

This clonotype was recorded once. In this CDR3 the conserved last residue, phenylalanine or tryptophan, is missing, so a read error is likely. This chain links TRBV6-6 with TRBJ2-7, with D perhaps matching TRBD1 (5 bases). The CDR3 length is 13 residues. Germline CDR1 reads MNHNY; CDR2 reads SVGAGI (reference sequence). CDR3 residues: CANSPPDNYEQYY. The DNA of the CDR3 is TGTGCCAACAGTCCCCCGGACAACTACGAGCAGTACTAC.

This clonotype occurred many times. CDR3 coding DNA: TGTGCCAGCAGTCCCCCCGAGGGAGTGGAAAAACTGTTTTTT. This sequence encodes CASSPPEGVEKLFF. The J gene is TRBJ1-4, the V gene TRBV28; D uncertain. CDR3 length: 14 amino acids. Germline values: CDR1 MDHEN, CDR2 SYDVKM. V shed 5 bases and J shed 8 bases, with 15 bases lying between them.

The chain carries TRBV7-2 and TRBJ2-3, with TRBD1 identical over 8 bases. The germline CDR1 and CDR2 sequences are SGHTA and FQGNSA. The CDR3 runs to 15 residues. V was clipped by 2 bases and J by 5 bases; unmatched bases: 6. The CDR3 coding sequence is TGTGCCAGCAGCTTAAGACAGGGGATTATAGATACGCAGTATTTT. Amino acid sequence: CASSLRQGIIDTQYF. The entire variable domain, with the rest obtained from reference TRBV7-2 and TRBJ2-3, is as follows: GAGVSQSPSNKVTEKGKDVELRCDPISGHTALYWYRQSLGQGLEFLIYFQGNSAPDKSGLPSDRFSAERTGGSVSTLTIQRTQQEDSAVYLCASSLRQGIIDTQYFGPGTRLTVL.

This chain joins TRBV9 and TRBJ1-1; 9 nucleotides line up with TRBD1. The V gene's germline CDR1 is SGDLS and CDR2 YYNGEE. Germline trimming cut 0 bases from V and 2 bases from J; bases unmatched to any gene: 8. The CDR3 loop spans 17 amino acids. The CDR3 bases are TGTGCCAGCAGCGTAGACGACAGGGGGGTCGTTAACACTGAAGCTTTCTTT. This codes for CASSVDDRGVVNTEAFF.

The CDR3 bases are TGTGCCAGCAGTACCGGACAGGGGGGAATTGAGCAGTTCTTC. It yields the protein CASSTGQGGIEQFF. J is TRBJ2-1 and V is TRBV6-5; 10 bases match TRBD1. Germline CDR1 MNHEY, CDR2 SVGAGI. CDR3 length: 14 amino acids. Trimming removed 5 bases from V and 9 bases from J; junction bases left unmatched: 7.

The chain joins TRBV5-1 to TRBJ2-6, with D hard to call. This CDR3 comprises 17 residues. Trimming took 0 bases from V and 1 from J, leaving 11 bases between them. Looked up from germline, CDR1 is SGHRS and CDR2 is YFSETQ. The CDR3, as DNA: TGCGCCAGCAGCTTGGAGGCACGGGCGTCTGGGGCCAACGTCCTGACTTTC. Translating it yields CASSLEARASGANVLTF.

The rearrangement joins TRBV12-3 or TRBV12-4 to TRBJ2-1; 9 nucleotides agree with TRBD1. The CDR3 totals 15 residues. V lost 6 bases and J lost 6; bases outside the gene matches: 9. The CDR3 here is CASRTEVGQGNEQFF. CDR3 nucleotides: TGTGCCAGCAGAACCGAGGTGGGACAGGGCAATGAGCAGTTCTTC.

The gene calls are TRBV6-5 and TRBJ2-1; 9 nucleotides agree with TRBD1. The CDR3 consists of 16 residues. Germline CDR1 MNHEY, CDR2 SVGAGI. The junction had 17 bases not matched to a gene; V was cut back by 10 bases and J by 7 bases. CDR3 coding DNA: TGTGCCACCGAGGGAGGCGGAAGGACAGGGGATAATGAGCAGTTCTTC. Amino acids: CATEGGGRTGDNEQFF.

This clonotype has only one observation. The chain carries TRBV10-3 and TRBJ1-6; D ambiguous. The CDR3 is 16 amino acids. Trimming took 4 bases from V and 4 from J, leaving 14 bases between them. The germline V gene encodes CDR1 ENHRY and CDR2 SYGVKD. The DNA for the CDR3 is TGTGCCATCAGTGGGGCGCCAGGTGATTATAATTCACCCCTCCACTTT. This sequence encodes CAISGAPGDYNSPLHF.

The CDR3 spells CSARVGLNRVRLYNSPLHF. The CDR3 DNA sequence: TGCAGTGCTAGAGTGGGCCTTAACAGGGTTCGGCTCTATAATTCACCCCTCCACTTT. The chain has TRBV20-1 and TRBJ1-6, with a weak D call TRBD1 (6 bases). Trimming took 1 base from V and 3 from J, leaving 22 bases between them. The CDR3 length is 19 residues. Germline CDR1 DFQATT, CDR2 SNEGSKA (reference sequence).

The chain has TRBV5-1 and TRBJ2-3, with D possibly TRBD2 on 6 matching bases. Per the germline V gene, CDR1 is SGHRS and CDR2 is YFSETQ. The CDR3 runs to 15 residues. V was trimmed by 1 base and J by 6 bases, leaving 15 bases between them. The CDR3 DNA follows: TGCGCCAGCAGCTTGAGTTCCAGGGAGGCTGATACGCAGTATTTT. Translation: CASSLSSREADTQYF.

This clonotype was seen just once. J is TRBJ1-5 and V is TRBV7-9, with D perhaps matching TRBD1 (5 bases). Germline V gene data show CDR1 as SEHNR and CDR2 as FQNEAQ (reference sequence). The CDR3 has 13 residues. Trimming cost V 8 bases and J 2 bases, with 10 bases left between them. CDR3 protein: CASAQGRNQPQHF. The CDR3 DNA sequence: TGTGCCAGCGCCCAGGGACGCAATCAGCCCCAGCATTTT.

As to this clonotype: Germline is not matched at one junction end, which may reflect a read error. This CDR3 reads CASNYREGYGYTF. In DNA form, the CDR3 reads TGTGCCAGCAATTACAGGGAGGGCTATGGCTACACCTTC. The chain joins TRBV6-5 to TRBJ1-2; the D gene is possibly TRBD1 (6 bases). CDR1 is MNHEY and CDR2 is SVGAGI in the germline V gene. The CDR3 is 13 residues long.

The table lists this clonotype with a few counts. The chain uses TRBV7-9 and TRBJ2-6; a possible D gene is TRBD2 (5 bases). V lost 1 base, J lost 2 bases, and 9 bases lay in between. The CDR3 runs to 16 residues. Germline V gene sequence: CDR1 SEHNR, CDR2 FQNEAQ (reference sequence). The CDR3 is CASSLGGLAGANVLTF. CDR3 in DNA: TGTGCCAGCAGCTTAGGCGGGCTGGCTGGGGCCAACGTCCTGACTTTC. The variable domain in full, with the rest retrieved from reference TRBV7-9 and TRBJ2-6, is DTGVSQNPRHKITKRGQNVTFRCDPISEHNRLYWYRQTLGQGPEFLTYFQNEAQLEKSRLLSDRFSAERPKGSFSTLEIQRTEQGDSAMYLCASSLGGLAGANVLTFGAGSRLTVL.

This clonotype was picked up a small number of times. The CDR3, as DNA: TGTGCCAGCAGTCCGACTAGGGGTGAGCAGTTCTTC. It specifies CASSPTRGEQFF. The chain recombines TRBV12-3 or TRBV12-4 with TRBJ2-1; weak D call: TRBD2 (6 bases). The ends were cut back, 5 bases at V and 9 bases at J, with 11 bases in the middle. The CDR3 runs 12 residues.